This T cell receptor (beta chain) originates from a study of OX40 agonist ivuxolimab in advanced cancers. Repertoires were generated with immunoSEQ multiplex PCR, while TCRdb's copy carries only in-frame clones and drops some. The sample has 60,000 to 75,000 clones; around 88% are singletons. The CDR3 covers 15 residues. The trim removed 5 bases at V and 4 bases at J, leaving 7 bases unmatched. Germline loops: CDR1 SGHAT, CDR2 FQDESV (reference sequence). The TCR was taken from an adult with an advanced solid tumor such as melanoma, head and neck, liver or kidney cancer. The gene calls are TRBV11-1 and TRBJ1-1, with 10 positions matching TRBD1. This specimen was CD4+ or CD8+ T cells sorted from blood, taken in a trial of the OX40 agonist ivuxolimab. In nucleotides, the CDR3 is TGTGCCAGCAGCCCGGGACAGGGGATCGGCACTGAAGCTTTCTTT. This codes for CASSPGQGIGTEAFF. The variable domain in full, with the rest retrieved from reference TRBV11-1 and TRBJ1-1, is EAEVAQSPRYKITEKSQAVAFWCDPISGHATLYWYRQILGQGPELLVQFQDESVVDDSQLPKDRFSAERLKGVDSTLKIQPAELGDSAMYLCASSPGQGIGTEAFFGQGTRLTVV.